This entry lists 23 T cell receptor beta chains sequenced from one sample in a study of blood T cells in healthy people across ages. With a J-beta primer mix and a sample-barcoded 5' primer, a second PCR ran about 7 to 12 cycles. Via MiXCR, TCRdb re-called the 5' RACE reads, giving one row per CDR3 protein. This sample has 1.5 million to 2 million distinct CDR3 sequences, with 30% to 40% found just once. The sample taken for sequencing was blood. These receptors were obtained from a human donor in good health.

Only a few counts were recorded for this clonotype. The rearrangement links TRBV29-1 to TRBJ2-5; 7 bases line up with TRBD1. TRBJ2-7 matches the DNA end more closely, so the J call is doubtful. CDR3 size: 15 residues. The germline CDR1 and CDR2 sequences are SQVTM and ANQGSEA. CDR3 sequence: CSALASNRGGYEQYF. CDR3 coding DNA: TGCAGCGCGTTGGCCTCAAACAGGGGTGGGTACGAGCAGTACTTC.

J is TRBJ2-1 and V is TRBV6-1, with a tentative D call TRBD2 (6 bases). CDR1 is MNHNS and CDR2 is SASEGT in the germline V gene. Trimming took off 1 base at V and 4 bases at J, with 11 bases between the two ends. The CDR3 loop spans 15 amino acids. The CDR3 protein is CASSEVRDSYNEQFF. The CDR3 DNA reads TGTGCCAGCAGTGAAGTCCGGGACTCATACAATGAGCAGTTCTTC.

This clonotype was observed a handful of times. The V gene is TRBV4-1, the J gene TRBJ2-7, with D possibly matching TRBD2 (6 bases). The V end was cut by 4 bases, the J end by 5 bases, with 15 bases between. Germline CDR1 is MGHRA and CDR2 is YSYEKL. This CDR3 has 14 residues. DNA for the CDR3: TGCGCCAGCAGCCCAACAGGAGGGACCCACGAGCAGTACTTC. Its protein is CASSPTGGTHEQYF.

The chain couples TRBV20-1 to TRBJ1-2, with D perhaps TRBD1 (6 bases). The CDR3 sequence is 13 residues long. Trimming took off 3 bases at V and 4 bases at J, with 12 bases between the two ends. The germline gives CDR1 DFQATT, CDR2 SNEGSKA (reference sequence). The chain's CDR3 is CSASTGFTYGYTF. CDR3 sequence (DNA): TGCAGTGCTAGTACAGGGTTTACCTATGGCTACACCTTC.

The chain carries TRBV7-2 and TRBJ2-4; D remains unclear. CDR3 size: 13 residues. V gave up 3 bases and J gave up 9 bases, with 12 bases separating them. CDR1 and CDR2 from the germline V gene are SGHTA and FQGNSA. CDR3 in amino acids: CASSFGPGGIQYF. In DNA form, the CDR3 reads TGTGCCAGCAGCTTTGGTCCGGGCGGCATTCAGTACTTC. Drawing the rest from reference TRBV7-2 and TRBJ2-4, the complete variable domain is GAGVSQSPSNKVTEKGKDVELRCDPISGHTALYWYRQSLGQGLEFLIYFQGNSAPDKSGLPSDRFSAERTGGSVSTLTIQRTQQEDSAVYLCASSFGPGGIQYFGAGTRLSVL.

This clonotype was seen a few times. The gene calls are TRBV28 and TRBJ1-1, with 8 bases fitting TRBD1. There are 13 residues in the CDR3. Germline CDR1 is MDHEN and CDR2 is SYDVKM. The J segment lost 6 bases and the V segment lost 6 bases, leaving 6 bases of the junction unmatched. The CDR3 sequence: CASRIQGGPEAFF. In nucleotides, the CDR3 is TGTGCCAGCAGGATACAGGGGGGTCCTGAAGCTTTCTTT.

The sample holds a few counts of this clonotype. The chain employs TRBV28 and TRBJ1-5; maybe TRBD1 (5 bases). V was cut by 10 bases and J by 3 bases, with 13 bases left in between. CDR1 and CDR2 (germline): MDHEN, SYDVKM. This CDR3 region has 13 residues. The CDR3 sequence: CATTRADNQPQHF. CDR3 DNA: TGTGCCACGACCAGGGCTGACAATCAGCCCCAGCATTTT.

The chain has TRBV7-2 and TRBJ2-3; D is undetermined. The V gene lost 4 bases and the J gene lost 1 base, with 15 bases spanning the gap. The length of the CDR3 is 16 residues. The V gene's germline CDR1 is SGHTA and CDR2 FQGNSA. This CDR3 is CASSSGPSRGTDTQYF. As DNA, the CDR3 is TGTGCCAGCAGCTCTGGTCCAAGTAGGGGCACAGATACGCAGTATTTT.

This clonotype was detected a few times. The rearrangement links TRBV4-1 to TRBJ1-4, with D possibly being TRBD1 (5 bases). Germline CDR1 MGHRA, CDR2 YSYEKL. CDR3 length equals 17 residues. Trimming pared 2 bases from V and 8 bases from J, leaving 21 bases between. DNA of the CDR3: TGCGCCAGCAGCCAACATAGGGAGGGTTGGGGGAGCGAAAAACTGTTTTTT. Translating gives CASSQHREGWGSEKLFF.

This clonotype came up a few times. The rearrangement joins TRBV14 to TRBJ2-7, with a possible D match to TRBD1 (7 bases). The CDR3 loop spans 16 amino acids. Trimming took 3 bases from V and 4 from J, leaving 19 bases between them. Germline lookup yields CDR1 SGHDN and CDR2 FVKESK. Written as DNA, the CDR3 is TGTGCCAGCAGCCACCTAAAGGGGGGACAGTGGTACGAGCAGTACTTC. This translates into CASSHLKGGQWYEQYF.

In this sample, this clonotype turned up a few times. The CDR3 loop reads CASAFSEQGWNEQFF. The CDR3 DNA reads TGTGCCAGCGCCTTCTCGGAACAGGGATGGAATGAGCAGTTCTTC. The chain joins TRBV11-2 to TRBJ2-1; D might be TRBD1 (6 bases). The V gene lost 8 bases and the J gene lost 7 bases, with 21 bases spanning the gap. Germline values: CDR1 SGHAT, CDR2 FQNNGV. The CDR3 is made up of 15 amino acids.

This clonotype came up a few times. J is TRBJ1-6 and V is TRBV6-1; D is undetermined. The CDR3 spans 14 residues. The V end lost 1 base, the J end lost 13 bases, and 14 bases lay between the germline ends. Germline loops: CDR1 MNHNS, CDR2 SASEGT. The CDR3 sequence: CASSEGFGVSPLHF. CDR3 nucleotide sequence: TGTGCCAGCAGTGAAGGGTTCGGGGTTTCGCCCCTCCACTTT.

This rearrangement joins TRBV29-1 to TRBJ2-2, with 7 bases fitting TRBD1. Germline values: CDR1 SQVTM, CDR2 ANQGSEA. V lost 6 bases and J lost 7; bases outside the gene matches: 14. The CDR3 loop spans 15 amino acids. The CDR3 spells CSVLGGAASDGELFF. CDR3 in DNA: TGCAGCGTCCTAGGGGGCGCTGCCAGTGACGGGGAGCTGTTTTTT.

The rearrangement links TRBV29-1 to TRBJ2-3; no clear D gene. V lost 3 bases, J lost 6 bases, and 4 bases lay in between. This CDR3 is 10 amino acids long. The V gene's germline CDR1 is SQVTM and CDR2 ANQGSEA. The CDR3 nucleotides are TGCAGCGTTGATGATGATACGCAGTATTTT. Residues: CSVDDDTQYF.

The gene calls are TRBV20-1 and TRBJ1-6; D not resolved. This CDR3 has 17 amino acids. Trimming removed 1 base at V and 9 bases at J, with 22 bases between. CDR1 and CDR2 (germline): DFQATT, SNEGSKA (reference sequence). CDR3 protein: CSARVFSKTTSGSPLHF. The CDR3 DNA reads as TGCAGTGCTAGAGTGTTTTCAAAAACGACCAGCGGTTCACCCCTCCACTTT.

This clonotype showed up just a few times. The rearrangement links TRBV29-1 to TRBJ1-2; D gene unclear. V was clipped by 5 bases and J by 4 bases, with 11 bases between them. The CDR3 runs to 12 residues. Germline CDR1 reads SQVTM; CDR2 reads ANQGSEA. CDR3 residues: CSVLRSFYGYTF. The CDR3 coding sequence is TGCAGCGTTCTGAGGTCGTTCTATGGCTACACCTTC.

V usage is TRBV13 and J usage is TRBJ2-7; TRBD2 matches at 11 bases. Germline trimming cut 5 bases from V and 6 bases from J; bases unmatched to any gene: 18. This CDR3 region has 18 residues. The germline CDR1 and CDR2 sequences are PRHDT and FYEKMQ (reference sequence). This CDR3 reads CASSPPRGASGGNGEQYF. The CDR3 nucleotides read TGTGCCAGCAGCCCCCCCCGGGGGGCTAGCGGGGGGAACGGCGAGCAGTACTTC.

In this sample, this clonotype turned up a few times. The V call is TRBV4-2, the J call TRBJ1-2; D is undetermined. Trimming took 1 base from V and 4 from J, leaving 16 bases between them. Germline CDR1 reads LGHNA; CDR2 reads YNFKEQ. The CDR3 covers 16 residues. The CDR3, as DNA: TGTGCCAGCAGCCAAGGCGGGATGGGGATCAGCTATGGCTACACCTTC. Translating gives CASSQGGMGISYGYTF.

This rearrangement joins TRBV28 to TRBJ1-2; no clear D. The V end lost 6 bases, the J end lost 4 bases, and 12 bases lay between the germline ends. Germline V lookup: CDR1 MDHEN, CDR2 SYDVKM. The length of the CDR3 is 13 residues. This chain's CDR3 is CASRFLGGYGYTF. The CDR3 coding sequence is TGTGCCAGCAGGTTTCTAGGCGGCTATGGCTACACCTTC.

This clonotype was seen a handful of times. This chain links TRBV24-1 with TRBJ1-2; D gene ambiguous. The V gene lost 2 bases and the J gene lost 3 bases, with 3 bases spanning the gap. Germline V gene data show CDR1 as KGHDR and CDR2 as SFDVKD. This CDR3 spans 12 amino acids. This chain's CDR3 is CATSDSHYGYTF. In DNA form, the CDR3 reads TGTGCCACCAGTGATTCCCACTATGGCTACACCTTC.

This clonotype was recorded only once. The J gene is TRBJ1-6, the V gene TRBV15; D perhaps matches TRBD1 (5 bases). The CDR3 is made up of 18 amino acids. CDR1 and CDR2 from the germline V gene are LNHNV and YYDKDF (reference sequence). The V end lost 0 bases, the J end lost 5 bases, and 17 bases lay between the germline ends. The CDR3 is CATSRDLQGRWHNSPLHF. For the CDR3, the DNA is TGTGCCACCAGCAGAGATTTGCAGGGAAGATGGCATAATTCACCCCTCCACTTT.

With regard to this clonotype: Germline is not matched at one junction end, which may reflect a read error. The CDR3 bases are TGCGCCAGCAGCCAAGGGTCAGGCGGGTTTGAAGATGAGCAGATCTTC. Protein product: CASSQGSGGFEDEQIF. The V gene is TRBV4-3, the J gene TRBJ2-1, with a weak D call TRBD2 (5 bases). In germline, CDR1 is LGHNA, CDR2 YSLEER. This CDR3 has 16 amino acids.

This clonotype was observed a handful of times. V is TRBV4-2 and J is TRBJ2-7; no clear D. Looked up from germline, CDR1 is LGHNA and CDR2 is YNFKEQ. The CDR3 contains 14 residues. V was shortened by 5 bases and J by 2 bases, with 13 bases between the two germline ends. CDR3 region: CASSTTRMTYEQYF. The CDR3 DNA follows: TGTGCCAGCAGCACAACGCGCATGACCTACGAGCAGTACTTC.